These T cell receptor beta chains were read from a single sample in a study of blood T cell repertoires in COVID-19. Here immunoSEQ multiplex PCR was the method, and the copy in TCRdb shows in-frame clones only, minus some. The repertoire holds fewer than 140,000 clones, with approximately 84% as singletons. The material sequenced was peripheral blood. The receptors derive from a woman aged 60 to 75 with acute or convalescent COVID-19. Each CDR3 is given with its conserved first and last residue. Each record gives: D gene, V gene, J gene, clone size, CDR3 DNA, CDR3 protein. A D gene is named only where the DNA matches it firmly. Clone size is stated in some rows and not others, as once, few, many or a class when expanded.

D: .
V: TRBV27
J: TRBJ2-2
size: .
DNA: TGTGCCAGCTTCCCAAGCGACAGCGCCAAAACCGGGGAGCTGTTTTTT
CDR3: CASFPSDSAKTGELFF

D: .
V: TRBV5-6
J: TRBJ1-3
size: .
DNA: TGTGCCAGCAGCTTTGGGGTGACTAACTCTGGAAACACCATATATTTT
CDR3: CASSFGVTNSGNTIYF

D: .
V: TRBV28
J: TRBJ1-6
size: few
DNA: TGTGCCAGCAGTTTCTCGCCGTGGGGTGCGGGTTTTAGTTCACCCCTCCACTTT
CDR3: CASSFSPWGAGFSSPLHF

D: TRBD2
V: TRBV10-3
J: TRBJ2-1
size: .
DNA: TGTGCCATCAAAGCCGGGACTAGCGGGGGTACCTATGAGCAGTTCTTC
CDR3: CAIKAGTSGGTYEQFF

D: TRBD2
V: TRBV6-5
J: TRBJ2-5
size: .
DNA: TGTGCCAGCAGTTCCCGACTAGCGGGGGGTCAGAAGACCCAGTACTTC
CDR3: CASSSRLAGGQKTQYF

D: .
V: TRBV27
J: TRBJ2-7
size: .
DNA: TGTGCCAGCAGTTTATCGGGGGGAGGTCTCTACGAGCAGTACTTC
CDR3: CASSLSGGGLYEQYF

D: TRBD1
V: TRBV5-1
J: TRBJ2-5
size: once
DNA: TGCGCCAGCAGTCCCGGGACAGGGCCTGGGGAGACCCAGTACTTC
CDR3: CASSPGTGPGETQYF

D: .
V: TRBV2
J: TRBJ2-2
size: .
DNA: TGTGCCAGCAAGCGCGGCTCGGTGGCTAACACCGGGGAGCTGTTTTTT
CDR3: CASKRGSVANTGELFF

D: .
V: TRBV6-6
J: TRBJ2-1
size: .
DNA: TGTGCCAGCAGTTCCCCTGACGGGACCTACAATGAGCAGTTCTTC
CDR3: CASSSPDGTYNEQFF

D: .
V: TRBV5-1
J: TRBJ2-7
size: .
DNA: TGCGCCAGCAGCTTCGACAGAGCCTACGAGCAGTACTTC
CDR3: CASSFDRAYEQYF

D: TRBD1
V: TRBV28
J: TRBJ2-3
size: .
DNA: TGTGCCAGCATTCTTCCGGGACAGGGGACAGATACGCAGTATTTT
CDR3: CASILPGQGTDTQYF

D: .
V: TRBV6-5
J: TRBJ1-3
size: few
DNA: TGTGCCAGCAGTAACACGGGGTTTGGAAACACCATATATTTT
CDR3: CASSNTGFGNTIYF

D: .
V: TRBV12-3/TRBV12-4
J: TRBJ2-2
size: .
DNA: TGTGCCAGCACCCAATGGAACACCGGGGAGCTGTTTTTT
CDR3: CASTQWNTGELFF

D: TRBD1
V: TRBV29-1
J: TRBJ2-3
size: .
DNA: TGCAGCGTTGAGAAGGGGGCCCGGGGAGATACGCAGTATTTT
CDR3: CSVEKGARGDTQYF

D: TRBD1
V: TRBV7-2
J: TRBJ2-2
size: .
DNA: TGTGCCAGCAGCGTACGACAGGGGGCAATGCTGTTTTTT
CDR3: CASSVRQGAMLFF

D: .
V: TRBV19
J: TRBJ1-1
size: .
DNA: TGTGCCAGTAGTATCAATCGGGGCACTGAAGCTTTCTTT
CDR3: CASSINRGTEAFF

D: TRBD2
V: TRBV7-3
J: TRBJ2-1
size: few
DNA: TGTGCCAGCAGCCCCGGGACTAGCGGTTACAATGAGCAGTTCTTC
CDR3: CASSPGTSGYNEQFF

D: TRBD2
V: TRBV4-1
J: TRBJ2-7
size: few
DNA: TGCGCCAGCAGCCGCCAGACTAGCGGGGAATACGAGCAGTACTTC
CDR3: CASSRQTSGEYEQYF

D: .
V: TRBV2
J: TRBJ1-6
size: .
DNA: TGTGCCAGCATATCTACAGGGAGCTCCTATAATTCACCCCTCCACTTT
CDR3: CASISTGSSYNSPLHF

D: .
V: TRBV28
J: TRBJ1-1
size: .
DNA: TGTGCCAGCAGTCTCCTCGGGACATTGAACACTGAAGCTTTCTTT
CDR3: CASSLLGTLNTEAFF

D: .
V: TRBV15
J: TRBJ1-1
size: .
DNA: TGTGCCACCAGCAGGACCTCTAGGGGAGGAGACACTGAAGCTTTCTTT
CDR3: CATSRTSRGGDTEAFF

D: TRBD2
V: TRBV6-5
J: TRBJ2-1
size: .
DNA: TGTGCCAGCAGTTATCGCGGGACTAGCGGGGGGCCCCCACAGTTCTTC
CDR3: CASSYRGTSGGPPQFF

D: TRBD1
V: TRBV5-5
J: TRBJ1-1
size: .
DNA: TGTGCCAGCAGCGAGACGACAGGGGCCACTGAAGCTTTCTTT
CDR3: CASSETTGATEAFF

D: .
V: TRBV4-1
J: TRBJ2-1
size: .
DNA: TGCGCCAGCAGCCAAGATAACACAGGGAATTACAATGAGCAGTTCTTC
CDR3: CASSQDNTGNYNEQFF

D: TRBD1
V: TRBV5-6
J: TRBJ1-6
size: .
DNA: TGTGCCAGCAGCTGGAGGGGGCAAGGATCACCCCTCCACTTT
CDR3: CASSWRGQGSPLHF

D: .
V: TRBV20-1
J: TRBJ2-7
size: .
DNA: TGCAGTGCTAGTCCCCGGGACGAGCAGTACTTC
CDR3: CSASPRDEQYF

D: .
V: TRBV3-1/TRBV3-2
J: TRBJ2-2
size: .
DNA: TGTGCCAGCAGCCTTCCCCTCGGGACTTCCACCGGGGAGCTGTTTTTT
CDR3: CASSLPLGTSTGELFF

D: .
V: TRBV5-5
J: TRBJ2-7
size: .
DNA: TGTGCCAGCAGCTTGACCTCAGGGTACACCTACGAGCAGTACTTC
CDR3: CASSLTSGYTYEQYF

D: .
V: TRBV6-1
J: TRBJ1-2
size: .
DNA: TGTGCCAGCAGTGAAGCAGGAGAGATCAATGGCTACACCTTC
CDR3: CASSEAGEINGYTF

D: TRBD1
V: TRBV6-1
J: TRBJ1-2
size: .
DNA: TGTGCCAGCAGTGAACCGGGACAGGGGAGATATGGCTACACCTTC
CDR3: CASSEPGQGRYGYTF

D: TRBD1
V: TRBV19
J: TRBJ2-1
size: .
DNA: TGTGCCAGTAGTATAATCGGGACAGGGTGGAATGAGCAGTTCTTC
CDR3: CASSIIGTGWNEQFF

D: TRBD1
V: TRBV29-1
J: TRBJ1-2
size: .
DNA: TGCAGCGTCCTCACAGGGGACTATGGCTACACCTTC
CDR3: CSVLTGDYGYTF

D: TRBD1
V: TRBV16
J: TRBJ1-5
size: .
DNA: TGTGCCAGCAACGGTATTGCCTCAGGGGGGAATCAGCCCCAGCATTTT
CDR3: CASNGIASGGNQPQHF

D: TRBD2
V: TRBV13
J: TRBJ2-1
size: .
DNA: TGTGCCAGCAGCTTAGTCGGGGGGGCTCTCAATGAGCAGTTCTTC
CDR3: CASSLVGGALNEQFF

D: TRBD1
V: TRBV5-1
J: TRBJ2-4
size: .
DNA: TGCGCCAGCAGCCCAACAGGGGGCGAAAACATTCAGTACTTC
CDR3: CASSPTGGENIQYF

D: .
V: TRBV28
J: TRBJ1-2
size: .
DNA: TGTGCCAGCACTTTTATAAGGGGCGGCTACACCTTC
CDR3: CASTFIRGGYTF

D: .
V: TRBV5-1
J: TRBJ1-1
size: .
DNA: TGCGCCAGCAGACCTCAAGGGGGTACCACTGAAGCTTTCTTT
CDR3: CASRPQGGTTEAFF

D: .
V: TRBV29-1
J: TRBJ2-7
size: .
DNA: TGCAGCGCGGGAGGACAGGCAGCATACGAGCAGTACTTC
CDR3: CSAGGQAAYEQYF